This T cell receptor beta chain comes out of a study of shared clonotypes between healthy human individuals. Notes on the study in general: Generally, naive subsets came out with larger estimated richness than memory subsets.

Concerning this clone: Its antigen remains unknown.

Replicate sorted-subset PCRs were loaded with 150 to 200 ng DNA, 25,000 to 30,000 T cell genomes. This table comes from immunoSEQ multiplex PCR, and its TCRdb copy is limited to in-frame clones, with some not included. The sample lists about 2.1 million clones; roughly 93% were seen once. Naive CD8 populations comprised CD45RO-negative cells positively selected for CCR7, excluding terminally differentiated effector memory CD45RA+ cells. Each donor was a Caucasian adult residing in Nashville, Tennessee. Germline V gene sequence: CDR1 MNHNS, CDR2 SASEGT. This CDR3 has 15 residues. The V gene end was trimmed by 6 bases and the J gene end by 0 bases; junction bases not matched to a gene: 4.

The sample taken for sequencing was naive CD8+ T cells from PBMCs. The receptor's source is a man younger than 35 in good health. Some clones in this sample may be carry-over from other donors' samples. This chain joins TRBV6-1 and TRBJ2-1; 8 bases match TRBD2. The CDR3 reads CASRETSDSYNEQFF. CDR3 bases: TGTGCCAGCAGGGAGACTAGCGACTCCTACAATGAGCAGTTCTTC.